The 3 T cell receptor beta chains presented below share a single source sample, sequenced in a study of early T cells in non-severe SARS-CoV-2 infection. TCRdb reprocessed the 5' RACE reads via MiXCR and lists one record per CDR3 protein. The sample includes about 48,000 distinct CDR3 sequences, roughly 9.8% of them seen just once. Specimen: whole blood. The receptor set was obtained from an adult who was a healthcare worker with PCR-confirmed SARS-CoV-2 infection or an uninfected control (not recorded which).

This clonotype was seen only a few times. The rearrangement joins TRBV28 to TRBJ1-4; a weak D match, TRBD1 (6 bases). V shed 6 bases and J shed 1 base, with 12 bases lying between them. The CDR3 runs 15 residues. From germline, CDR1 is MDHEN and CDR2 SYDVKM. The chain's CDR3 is CASSTPGVTNEKLFF. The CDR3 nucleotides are TGTGCCAGCAGCACCCCAGGGGTAACTAATGAAAAACTGTTTTTT.

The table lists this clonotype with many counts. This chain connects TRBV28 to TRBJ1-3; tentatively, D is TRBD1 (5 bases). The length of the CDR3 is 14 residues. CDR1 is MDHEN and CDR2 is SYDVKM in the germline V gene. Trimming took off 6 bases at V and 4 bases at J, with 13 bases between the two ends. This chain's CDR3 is CASSLLREGNTIYF. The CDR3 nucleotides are TGTGCCAGCAGCCTCCTCAGGGAAGGAAACACCATATATTTT.

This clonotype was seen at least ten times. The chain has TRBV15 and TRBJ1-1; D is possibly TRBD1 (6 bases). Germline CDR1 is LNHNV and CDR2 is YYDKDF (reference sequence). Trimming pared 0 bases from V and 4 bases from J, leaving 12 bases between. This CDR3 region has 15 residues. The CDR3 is CATSRDRTGSTEAFF. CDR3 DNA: TGTGCCACCAGCAGAGATCGAACAGGGAGCACTGAAGCTTTCTTT.